The clone carrying this TCR beta chain was seen at least ten times. A process of 5'RACE template switching, which added a universal primer site and UMIs, was used to make TCR cDNA. A single record per CDR3 protein comes from TCRdb applying MiXCR to the 5' RACE reads. The table shows roughly 310,000 distinct CDR3 sequences, with roughly 9.4% occurring only once. This record belongs to a study of T cells after yellow fever vaccination. Germline CDR1 and CDR2: LGHNA and YSLEER. Between the trimmed V and J ends, which lost 0 bases and 8 bases, there was a span of 11 bases. CDR3 length: 14 residues. The sequence derives from a man younger than 30 who received the YFV17D yellow fever vaccine. The sequenced sample was PBMCs, obtained on the day of the first yellow fever vaccination. The chain combines TRBV4-3 with TRBJ2-1; D not certain. The CDR3 DNA reads TGCGCCAGCAGCCAAGAATCCCTATGGGATGAGCAGTTCTTC. Its translation is CASSQESLWDEQFF.